The 5 T cell receptor beta chains in this list originate from one sample, sequenced in a study of Ad26.COV2.S vaccination and SARS-CoV-2 variants. The repertoire was sequenced with immunoSEQ multiplex PCR; TCRdb's copy has only in-frame clones and lacks some. The sample includes 440,000 or so clones, 70% to 90% seen only once; the top ten take about 1.5%. Treatment indicated: approximately 18 received Ad26.COV2.S at low or high dose, single or two shots; about 5 received placebo; per-sample allocation not given. After the first vaccine or placebo injection, samples were drawn on day 63. The sequencing here drew on peripheral blood, taken in a trial of Ad26.COV2.S vaccine versus placebo. Source of these receptors: a person aged 18-60 years who received the Ad26.COV2.S COVID-19 vaccine or a placebo.

This clone has a count of ten or more. The rearrangement joins TRBV28 to TRBJ1-1; D is undetermined. The CDR3 spans 11 residues. Trimming cost V 6 bases and J 10 bases, with 12 bases left between them. Germline V gene sequence: CDR1 MDHEN, CDR2 SYDVKM. The CDR3 region is CASSPRSGAFF. The DNA for the CDR3 is TGTGCCAGCAGCCCCAGGAGTGGAGCTTTCTTT.

The gene calls are TRBV7-9 and TRBJ1-5, with D possibly being TRBD1 (6 bases). CDR3 length: 16 residues. Trimming left V 4 bases short and J 0 bases short, with 13 bases between. CDR1 SEHNR and CDR2 FQNEAQ come from the germline V gene (reference sequence). CDR3 DNA sequence: TGTGCCAGCAGCTCAACAGGGATCACTAGCAATCAGCCCCAGCATTTT. Its protein is CASSSTGITSNQPQHF.

The chain is built from TRBV10-3 and TRBJ2-5, with D possibly being TRBD1 or TRBD2 (6 bases each). The V gene's germline CDR1 is ENHRY and CDR2 SYGVKD. This CDR3 comprises 16 residues. V was trimmed by 8 bases and J by 4 bases, leaving 23 bases between them. CDR3 protein: CAIGPGGGRSRETQYF. The CDR3 DNA reads as TGTGCCATCGGGCCAGGAGGGGGTAGGAGCCGAGAGACCCAGTACTTC.

This chain joins TRBV6-2 or TRBV6-3 and TRBJ1-6; D is possibly TRBD1 (5 bases). Trimming took 0 bases from V and 9 from J, leaving 12 bases between them. The CDR3 is 15 residues long. Germline CDR1 MNHEY, CDR2 SVGEGT. The CDR3 sequence is CASSYSRQSRSPLHF. The CDR3 DNA reads as TGTGCCAGCAGTTACTCGAGACAGAGTCGTTCACCCCTCCACTTT.

The chain has TRBV18 and TRBJ2-5; D may be TRBD1 (6 bases). This CDR3 is built from 12 residues. V lost 8 bases to trimming and J lost 4 bases, with 11 bases between them. Looked up from germline, CDR1 is KGHSH and CDR2 is LQKENI. CDR3 nucleotide sequence: TGTGCCAGCACCCAAGGGGGAGAGACCCAGTACTTC. Translating gives CASTQGGETQYF.